What follows is one T cell receptor (beta chain) and its context. Specified time point: persistent/refractory GD, antithyroid drugs over 5 years with positive TRAb. The TCR library used RNA extracted from PBMCs. HTBI primers from iRepertoire and Arm-PCR of CDR3 regions yielded the TCR beta libraries. TCRdb processed the multiplex PCR reads anew with MiXCR; each CDR3 protein has one entry. The repertoire holds more than 650,000 distinct CDR3 sequences, 30% seen once, with around 40% in the top ten. This sample was taken from a study of regulatory T cells in long-lasting Graves disease. Trimming removed 5 bases at V and 8 bases at J, with 15 bases between. The CDR3 length is 13 residues. Germline V gives CDR1 SNHLY, CDR2 FYNNEI.

The chain has TRBV2 and TRBJ1-2, with a possible D match to TRBD1 (5 bases). The TCR was taken from a female donor with Graves disease. The material sequenced was peripheral blood mononuclear cells (PBMCs), taken when the disease was refractory, from a patient treated with antithyroid drugs. The CDR3 DNA sequence: TGTGCCAGCAGTCCCGGGACCAAGGAAGGCTACACCTTC. Its translation: CASSPGTKEGYTF.